The 6 T cell receptor beta chains given below trace back to one sample, sequenced in a study of cytomegalovirus exposure and HLA in healthy donors. This PCR relied on a set of 60 Vbeta primers and 13 Jbeta primers. Only in-frame clones appear in the TCRdb table, and some are missing; sequencing was by immunoSEQ multiplex PCR. The sample records 100,000 to 150,000 clones, around 76% being singletons. The specimen was PBMCs. These receptors came from a male donor in good health and CMV-seronegative.

The chain carries TRBV28 and TRBJ2-5; 10 nucleotides align to TRBD1. V shed 7 bases, J shed 5 bases, and the junction held 7 bases outside the gene matches. CDR3 size: 14 residues. Looked up from germline, CDR1 is MDHEN and CDR2 is SYDVKM. CDR3 nucleotide sequence: TGTGCCAGCACCTCACCGGGACAGGGGGAGACCCAGTACTTC. It encodes CASTSPGQGETQYF.

The chain recombines TRBV19 with TRBJ1-5; 8 bases map to TRBD1. The ends lost 7 bases at V and 0 bases at J; junction bases unmatched: 8. CDR3 length equals 16 residues. The V gene's germline CDR1 is LNHDA and CDR2 SQIVND (reference sequence). The CDR3 bases are TGTGCCAGTACCTTGGACAGGGCCTATAGCAATCAGCCCCAGCATTTT. This translates into CASTLDRAYSNQPQHF. Drawing the rest from reference TRBV19 and TRBJ1-5, the complete variable domain is DGGITQSPKYLFRKEGQNVTLSCEQNLNHDAMYWYRQDPGQGLRLIYYSQIVNDFQKGDIAEGYSVSREKKESFPLTVTSAQKNPTAFYLCASTLDRAYSNQPQHFGDGTRLSIL.

The V call is TRBV2, the J call TRBJ1-6; 10 bases agree with TRBD1. V lost 6 bases to trimming and J lost 11 bases; unmatched junction nucleotides: 10. The CDR3 loop spans 15 amino acids. CDR1 and CDR2 (germline): SNHLY, FYNNEI. CDR3 sequence: CASSGGGQGLPPLHF. The CDR3 DNA reads TGTGCCAGCAGCGGAGGGGGACAGGGGTTGCCACCCCTCCACTTT.

In this sample, this clone turned up a few times. The V and J genes are TRBV2 and TRBJ1-2; TRBD1 agrees at 7 bases. The ends lost 6 bases at V and 1 base at J; junction bases unmatched: 5. Germline CDR1 is SNHLY and CDR2 is FYNNEI. The CDR3 runs to 14 residues. CDR3 amino acids: CASRKGQSNYGYTF. The CDR3 nucleotides read TGTGCCAGCAGGAAGGGACAGAGTAACTATGGCTACACCTTC.

V gene TRBV15 combines with J gene TRBJ1-1, with D tentatively TRBD1 (5 bases). Trimming took 5 bases from V and 3 from J, leaving 16 bases between them. CDR3 length equals 15 residues. Germline CDR1 and CDR2: LNHNV and YYDKDF (reference sequence). CDR3 DNA: TGTGCCACCAGCTCACCCCCGGGGGGAGACACTGAAGCTTTCTTT. Its protein is CATSSPPGGDTEAFF.

This chain connects TRBV28 to TRBJ2-2; D remains ambiguous. The CDR3 loop spans 13 amino acids. Germline values: CDR1 MDHEN, CDR2 SYDVKM. V lost 2 bases and J 4 bases, leaving 5 bases between the germline ends. The CDR3 region has the DNA TGTGCCAGCAGTTTAATCATCACCGGGGAGCTGTTTTTT. It specifies CASSLIITGELFF.